This paragraph reports one T cell receptor (beta chain). The data originate from a study of shared clonotypes between healthy human individuals. Authors' data handling: Filtering differed, since immunoSEQ gave only junction sequences and no quality scores. Here immunoSEQ multiplex PCR was the method, and the copy in TCRdb shows in-frame clones only, minus some. That table gives V, J and clone size, and the DNA gave D and trimming. The sample includes around 2.5 million clones, approximately 94% of them seen just once. Trimming stripped 6 bases from V and 6 bases from J, with 14 bases between. From germline, CDR1 is MDHEN and CDR2 SYDVKM. The CDR3 consists of 13 residues.

The TCR originated in a man between 18 and 35 years old in good health. Some clones in this sample may be carry-over from other donors' samples. Sequences were obtained from naive CD4+ T cells from PBMCs. Subset given: CD45RA+ positively selected. This chain connects TRBV28 to TRBJ2-5; D unresolved. The CDR3 DNA follows: TGTGCCAGCAGCCTGACGGCGATCAAGACCCAGTACTTC. It translates to CASSLTAIKTQYF.